The 29 T cell receptor beta chains below come from one sample, sequenced in a study of T cell repertoires in cytomegalovirus infection. One entry per CDR3 protein results from TCRdb running MiXCR on the reads. The repertoire includes approximately 76,000 distinct CDR3 sequences, approximately 3.7% of them detected once, and 4.6% sits in the top ten. Sequences were obtained from PBMCs. Every receptor here comes from a human donor in good health (CMV status not recorded). Some clones in this sample may be carry-over from other donors' samples.

This clonotype was seen repeatedly, ten times or more. The V call is TRBV29-1, the J call TRBJ1-2; no clear D. The length of the CDR3 is 11 residues. The V end lost 6 bases, the J end lost 6 bases, and 11 bases lay between the germline ends. From germline, CDR1 is SQVTM and CDR2 ANQGSEA. CDR3 sequence: CSVLGLDGYTF. CDR3 in DNA: TGCAGCGTGCTGGGGTTGGATGGCTACACCTTC.

This clonotype has ten or more counts. The rearrangement uses TRBV10-3 and TRBJ1-1, with TRBD1 matching 10 bases. The CDR3 consists of 15 residues. Unmatched junction bases numbered 5, after V lost 3 bases and J lost 4 bases. The germline CDR1 and CDR2 sequences are ENHRY and SYGVKD. The CDR3 protein is CAISDWGQGTTEAFF. The CDR3 nucleotides read TGTGCCATCAGTGATTGGGGACAGGGGACCACTGAAGCTTTCTTT.

In its sample, this clonotype is medium-sized. CDR3 region: CASSLASAGRSYNEQFF. The CDR3 nucleotides are TGTGCCAGCAGCTTAGCTTCCGCGGGGCGCTCCTACAATGAGCAGTTCTTC. V and J are TRBV7-2 and TRBJ2-1; tentative D call: TRBD2 (6 bases). The V end lost 0 bases, the J end lost 0 bases, and 12 bases lay between the germline ends. Germline V gene data show CDR1 as SGHTA and CDR2 as FQGNSA. CDR3 length equals 17 residues.

This clonotype appeared many times. CDR3 DNA: TGCGCCAGCAGCCAAGATGGCTTGTGGACGGACCATGGCTACACCTTC. This encodes CASSQDGLWTDHGYTF. The V gene is TRBV4-3, the J gene TRBJ1-2; D remains unclear. The CDR3 extends over 16 amino acids. Per germline, CDR1 LGHNA and CDR2 YSLEER. The V and J ends lost 0 bases and 6 bases respectively, with 17 bases between them.

This clonotype was counted many times. This chain links TRBV7-9 with TRBJ1-4; TRBD1 might be the D (5 bases). Between the trimmed V and J ends, which lost 2 bases and 3 bases, there was a span of 10 bases. The CDR3 is 15 amino acids. The germline V gene encodes CDR1 SEHNR and CDR2 FQNEAQ (reference sequence). CDR3 nucleotide sequence: TGTGCCAGCAGCTTACAGGGCACCGCTAATGAAAAACTGTTTTTT. This codes for CASSLQGTANEKLFF.

This clonotype was recorded many times. The rearrangement uses TRBV12-3 or TRBV12-4 and TRBJ2-5, with D perhaps matching TRBD1 (5 bases). Trimming removed 7 bases at V and 4 bases at J, with 13 bases between. This CDR3 is built from 13 residues. This CDR3 reads CASTKSGIETQYF. CDR3 in DNA: TGTGCCAGCACCAAATCAGGGATAGAGACCCAGTACTTC.

Of note for this clonotype: Germline is not matched at one junction end, which may reflect a read error. The chain combines TRBV7-2 with TRBJ2-1, with D unclear. Germline values: CDR1 SGHTA, CDR2 FQGNSA. This CDR3 spans 13 amino acids. For the CDR3, the DNA is TGTGCCAGCAGCTCCTTCTCCAACAATGAGCAGTTCTTC. Translation gives CASSSFSNNEQFF.

In its sample, this clonotype was seen many times. The junction and the germline gene differ at one end; a read error may be behind it. The chain couples TRBV5-5 to TRBJ1-1; possibly TRBD1 for D (6 bases). The CDR3 consists of 15 residues. CDR1 SGHKS and CDR2 YYEKEE come from the germline V gene (reference sequence). CDR3 residues: CVSSSPTNRDTEAFF. The CDR3 nucleotides read TGTGTCAGCAGCTCGCCCACCAACAGGGACACTGAAGCTTTCTTT.

Ten or more counts support this clonotype. The chain links TRBV20-1 to TRBJ2-7; TRBD1 matches 7 bases. Losses at the gene ends were 4 bases for V and 3 bases for J; bases not matched to a gene: 3. Germline CDR1 is DFQATT and CDR2 is SNEGSKA (reference sequence). The length of the CDR3 is 12 residues. The CDR3 DNA sequence: TGCAGTGCTACCGACAGGGACTACGAGCAGTACTTC. It translates to CSATDRDYEQYF.

This clonotype was counted at least ten times. The junction shows a germline mismatch at one end, possibly a read error. The CDR3: CASSPGTSGGPVNF. The CDR3 nucleotides are TGTGCCAGCAGTCCCGGGACTAGCGGGGGCCCAGTCAACTTC. The chain carries TRBV7-9 and TRBJ2-4; 14 bases align to TRBD2. Germline V CDR1 and CDR2: SEHNR, FQNEAQ (reference sequence). This CDR3 comprises 14 residues.

This clonotype was seen ten or more times. CDR3: CASRGTTEAFF. The CDR3 region has the DNA TGTGCCAGCAGGGGCACTACTGAAGCTTTCTTT. The V gene is TRBV11-2, the J gene TRBJ1-1; D gene unclear. The CDR3 sequence is 11 residues long. CDR1 and CDR2 (germline): SGHAT, FQNNGV. V gave up 6 bases and J gave up 5 bases, with 7 bases separating them.

This clonotype came up many times. The chain recombines TRBV4-3 with TRBJ2-1; possibly TRBD1 or TRBD2 for D (5 bases each). V was clipped by 1 base and J by 0 bases, with 13 bases between them. This CDR3 region has 17 residues. CDR1 is LGHNA and CDR2 is YSLEER in the germline V gene. The CDR3 bases are TGCGCCAGCAGCCAAGTGGTGGGGGACGCCTCCTACAATGAGCAGTTCTTC. Protein product: CASSQVVGDASYNEQFF.

Worth noting for this clonotype: Since the CDR3 does not end with the conserved phenylalanine or tryptophan, this likely comes from a read error. The genes are TRBV7-2 and TRBJ1-5, with no clear D. This CDR3 has 16 residues. Trimming took 1 base from V and 0 from J, leaving 10 bases between them. Germline V gene data show CDR1 as SGHTA and CDR2 as FQGNSA. CDR3 sequence reads: CASSLGTGVSNQPQHL. The CDR3 region has the DNA TGTGCCAGCAGCTTAGGCACCGGGGTTAGCAATCAGCCCCAGCATTTG.

This rearrangement joins TRBV29-1 to TRBJ2-1; D gene uncertain. Per the germline V gene, CDR1 is SQVTM and CDR2 is ANQGSEA. The germline V and J ends were trimmed by 7 bases and 6 bases, with 7 bases remaining between them. CDR3 size: 10 residues. The CDR3 reads CSATANEQFF. In DNA, the CDR3 is TGCAGCGCTACTGCCAATGAGCAGTTCTTC.

At least ten counts were recorded for this clonotype. The chain uses TRBV6-6 and TRBJ2-5; D is perhaps TRBD2 (5 bases). The V end lost 2 bases, the J end lost 1 base, and 14 bases lay between the germline ends. Germline loops: CDR1 MNHNY, CDR2 SVGAGI (reference sequence). The CDR3 is made up of 16 amino acids. The CDR3 here is CASSYGSQALQETQYF. The CDR3 nucleotides are TGTGCCAGCAGTTACGGGAGCCAGGCCCTCCAAGAGACCCAGTACTTC.

This clonotype has at least ten counts. V usage is TRBV12-3 or TRBV12-4 and J usage is TRBJ1-5, with D perhaps matching TRBD1 (6 bases). This CDR3 region has 13 residues. Trimming shortened V by 5 bases and J by 8 bases, and 13 bases separated the two germline ends. The CDR3 region is CASSGGSEEPQHF. DNA for the CDR3: TGTGCCAGCAGTGGGGGCAGTGAGGAGCCCCAGCATTTT.

The V gene is TRBV11-2, the J gene TRBJ2-7, with D unresolved. Germline V gene data show CDR1 as SGHAT and CDR2 as FQNNGV. This CDR3 has 15 residues. The germline V and J ends were trimmed by 5 bases and 0 bases, with 14 bases remaining between them. CDR3: CASSRTGDLSYEQYF. In nucleotides, the CDR3 is TGTGCCAGCAGCCGCACGGGTGACCTCTCCTACGAGCAGTACTTC.

This clonotype was observed at least ten times. The V call is TRBV7-6, the J call TRBJ2-2; no clear D gene. V dropped 5 bases and J dropped 5 bases, with 9 bases sitting between them. Germline values: CDR1 SGHVS, CDR2 FNYEAQ. CDR3 length: 13 residues. Written as DNA, the CDR3 is TGTGCCAGCAGCACGACACGGACCGGGGAGCTGTTTTTT. This gives the protein CASSTTRTGELFF.

This clonotype was counted many times. The chain employs TRBV7-2 and TRBJ2-7; tentative D call: TRBD1 (6 bases). The length of the CDR3 is 13 residues. Germline lookup yields CDR1 SGHTA and CDR2 FQGNSA. V was shortened by 5 bases and J by 4 bases, with 12 bases between the two germline ends. The CDR3 sequence: CASSAGTTYEQYF. CDR3 bases: TGTGCCAGCAGCGCCGGGACAACGTACGAGCAGTACTTC.

This clonotype has at least ten counts. This chain connects TRBV4-1 to TRBJ1-3, with 7 bases that match TRBD1. From germline, CDR1 is MGHRA and CDR2 YSYEKL. The CDR3 consists of 16 residues. V lost 4 bases and J lost 1; bases outside the gene matches: 7. For the CDR3, the DNA is TGCGCCAGCAGCCGAACAGGGGCCTCTTCTGGAAACACCATATATTTT. Amino acids: CASSRTGASSGNTIYF.

This clonotype was recorded many times. The J gene is TRBJ2-5, the V gene TRBV4-3; D may be TRBD2 (6 bases). Germline-derived CDR1 and CDR2 are LGHNA and YSLEER. Trimming took 0 bases from V and 5 from J, leaving 10 bases between them. This CDR3 has 14 residues. The CDR3 region is CASSQDLGGETQYF. In nucleotides, the CDR3 is TGCGCCAGCAGCCAAGATCTTGGGGGGGAGACCCAGTACTTC.

Many counts were recorded for this clonotype. This chain links TRBV12-3 or TRBV12-4 with TRBJ1-5; TRBD1 matches 9 bases. The J segment lost 7 bases and the V segment lost 5 bases, leaving 6 bases of the junction unmatched. CDR3 length equals 14 residues. CDR3 DNA: TGTGCCAGCAGTCCTCGGACAGGGGACCAGCCCCAGCATTTT. As protein: CASSPRTGDQPQHF.

This clonotype came up many times. This CDR3 is CASTLSGAGSYNEQFF. CDR3 DNA: TGTGCCAGCACCTTGAGCGGGGCCGGGTCCTACAATGAGCAGTTCTTC. The chain employs TRBV28 and TRBJ2-1; 7 nucleotides align to TRBD2. V shed 7 bases, J shed 1 base, and the junction held 10 bases outside the gene matches. Germline V gives CDR1 MDHEN, CDR2 SYDVKM. The CDR3 has 16 residues.

This clonotype was counted at least ten times. The gene calls are TRBV12-3 or TRBV12-4 and TRBJ2-3; TRBD2 aligns across 12 bases. J was trimmed by 2 bases and V by 4 bases; bases with no gene match: 4. This CDR3 has 16 amino acids. The CDR3 sequence is CASSSSSGGVTDTQYF. CDR3 DNA sequence: TGTGCCAGCAGTTCCTCTAGCGGGGGGGTCACAGATACGCAGTATTTT.

Ten or more counts support this clonotype. The chain recombines TRBV6-5 with TRBJ1-4, with 7 bases lining up with TRBD1. With 0 bases clipped from V and 7 bases from J, the junction kept 8 bases outside the gene matches. CDR1 is MNHEY, CDR2 SVGAGI, per germline. This CDR3 is 16 amino acids long. CDR3 DNA sequence: TGTGCCAGCAGTTACTCGAGAGGGGGCGGGAGTGAAAAACTGTTTTTT. Its translation: CASSYSRGGGSEKLFF.

The sample holds many counts of this clonotype. V is TRBV14 and J is TRBJ2-3; D is perhaps TRBD1 (6 bases). Looked up from germline, CDR1 is SGHDN and CDR2 is FVKESK. V was cut by 3 bases and J by 6 bases, with 13 bases left in between. The CDR3 length is 14 residues. The DNA for the CDR3 is TGTGCCAGCAGCCAGGGGGCCCACTCGGATACGCAGTATTTT. Its protein product is CASSQGAHSDTQYF. Full variable domain (outside the CDR3, taken from reference TRBV14 and TRBJ2-3): EAGVTQFPSHSVIEKGQTVTLRCDPISGHDNLYWYRRVMGKEIKFLLHFVKESKQDESGMPNNRFLAERTGGTYSTLKVQPAELEDSGVYFCASSQGAHSDTQYFGPGTRLTVL.

This clonotype was observed at least ten times. The chain uses TRBV28 and TRBJ2-3; 11 nucleotides line up with TRBD1. Germline V gives CDR1 MDHEN, CDR2 SYDVKM. The V and J ends lost 5 bases and 4 bases, in that order; junction bases with no gene match: 2. This CDR3 spans 14 amino acids. CDR3 sequence reads: CASSGQGAADTQYF. The CDR3 DNA is TGTGCCAGCAGTGGACAGGGGGCTGCAGATACGCAGTATTTT.

In this sample, this clonotype turned up many times. The chain is built from TRBV7-8 and TRBJ2-1; tentative D call: TRBD2 (6 bases). From germline, CDR1 is SGHVS and CDR2 FQNEAQ. This CDR3 has 15 amino acids. Trimming took 4 bases from V and 7 from J, leaving 17 bases between them. CDR3 sequence reads: CASSWRDSALNEQFF. CDR3 bases: TGTGCCAGCAGCTGGCGGGACTCCGCTTTGAATGAGCAGTTCTTC.

At least ten counts were recorded for this clonotype. V gene TRBV20-1 combines with J gene TRBJ1-6, with unresolved D. The V gene's germline CDR1 is DFQATT and CDR2 SNEGSKA (reference sequence). The V end was cut by 3 bases, the J end by 9 bases, with 9 bases between. The CDR3 is 12 residues long. CDR3 DNA: TGCAGTGCTAGTAGGGCCGGTTCACCCCTCCACTTT. This codes for CSASRAGSPLHF.